These 32 T cell receptor beta chains share one sample of origin, sequenced in a study of identical twins. TCRdb fed the 5' RACE reads into MiXCR, producing one record per CDR3 protein. The data show 140,000 to 150,000 distinct CDR3 sequences, around 3.5% seen once. The material sequenced was memory T cells sorted from blood. These receptors were obtained from a man aged 18 to 30 in good health.

This clonotype was seen many times. The CDR3 loop reads CSVGGDLRETQYF. The CDR3 DNA follows: TGCAGCGTTGGAGGCGACTTGCGGGAGACCCAGTACTTC. This rearrangement joins TRBV29-1 to TRBJ2-5; D uncertain. This CDR3 has 13 residues. Germline V gene lookup returns CDR1 SQVTM and CDR2 ANQGSEA. Between the trimmed V and J ends, which lost 4 bases and 5 bases, there was a span of 14 bases.

This clonotype occurred many times. The chain links TRBV5-6 to TRBJ1-1; unclear D gene. This CDR3 comprises 12 residues. The germline V gene encodes CDR1 SGHDT and CDR2 YYEEEE. V was cut by 2 bases and J by 5 bases, with 7 bases left in between. DNA for the CDR3: TGTGCCAGCAGCTTCGGATATACTGAAGCTTTCTTT. This sequence encodes CASSFGYTEAFF. Full variable domain (missing parts from reference TRBV5-6 and TRBJ1-1): DAGVTQSPTHLIKTRGQQVTLRCSPKSGHDTVSWYQQALGQGPQFIFQYYEEEERQRGNFPDRFSGHQFPNYSSELNVNALLLGDSALYLCASSFGYTEAFFGQGTRLTVV.

This clonotype has ten or more counts. The chain recombines TRBV9 with TRBJ2-2; no clear D. V was pared by 0 bases and J by 0 bases, with 9 bases between. Germline lookup yields CDR1 SGDLS and CDR2 YYNGEE. The CDR3 extends over 16 amino acids. This CDR3 is CASSVGPNSNTGELFF. CDR3 coding DNA: TGTGCCAGCAGCGTAGGACCGAATTCGAACACCGGGGAGCTGTTTTTT. Looking up the rest from reference TRBV9 and TRBJ2-2 gives the full variable domain: DSGVTQTPKHLITATGQRVTLRCSPRSGDLSVYWYQQSLDQGLQFLIQYYNGEERAKGNILERFSAQQFPDLHSELNLSSLELGDSALYFCASSVGPNSNTGELFFGEGSRLTVL.

This clonotype has at least ten counts. The V and J genes are TRBV11-1 and TRBJ2-1; 9 bases align to TRBD2. Germline CDR1 SGHAT, CDR2 FQDESV (reference sequence). The CDR3 sequence is 15 residues long. The V gene end was trimmed by 4 bases and the J gene end by 10 bases; junction bases not matched to a gene: 11. This chain's CDR3 is CASSSTREGLEEQFF. CDR3 DNA sequence: TGTGCCAGCAGCTCAACGCGGGAGGGCCTCGAGGAGCAGTTCTTC.

The table lists this clonotype with many counts. DNA for the CDR3: TGTGCCAGCAGTTACGATTTGCCAGGACCTGGGGCCAACGTCCTGACTTTC. Its protein is CASSYDLPGPGANVLTF. The chain joins TRBV6-5 to TRBJ2-6; D remains ambiguous. The CDR3 length is 17 residues. V lost 2 bases to trimming and J lost 2 bases, with 13 bases between them. Germline assignment: CDR1 MNHEY and CDR2 SVGAGI.

In this sample, this clonotype turned up many times. This sequence joins TRBV11-2 and TRBJ1-2; D is ambiguous. This CDR3 comprises 13 residues. CDR1 SGHAT and CDR2 FQNNGV come from the germline V gene. The V and J ends lost 5 bases and 2 bases respectively, with 9 bases between them. The CDR3 sequence is CASSRVPNYGYTF. The CDR3 region has the DNA TGTGCCAGCAGCAGGGTGCCGAACTATGGCTACACCTTC. Using reference TRBV11-2 and TRBJ1-2 for the parts outside the CDR3, the full variable domain is EAGVAQSPRYKIIEKRQSVAFWCNPISGHATLYWYQQILGQGPKLLIQFQNNGVVDDSQLPKDRFSAERLKGVDSTLKIQPAKLEDSAVYLCASSRVPNYGYTFGSGTRLTVV.

The chain recombines TRBV29-1 with TRBJ2-1, with 10 bases fitting TRBD2. The CDR3 is 17 residues long. V shed 7 bases, J shed 4 bases, and the junction held 16 bases outside the gene matches. CDR1 SQVTM and CDR2 ANQGSEA come from the germline V gene. The CDR3 DNA follows: TGCAGCGCCCCCAGGACTAGCGGCAGTGGGGGGTACAATGAGCAGTTCTTC. Amino acids: CSAPRTSGSGGYNEQFF.

This clonotype has a count of ten or more. The chain recombines TRBV29-1 with TRBJ1-3; D unclear. CDR1 SQVTM and CDR2 ANQGSEA come from the germline V gene. The CDR3 covers 11 residues. The germline V and J ends were trimmed by 4 bases and 3 bases, with 4 bases remaining between them. For the CDR3, the DNA is TGCAGCGTTGGGGATGGAAACACCATATATTTT. Its translation is CSVGDGNTIYF.

The table lists this clonotype with many counts. The V gene is TRBV11-3, the J gene TRBJ2-5, with a weak D call TRBD2 (5 bases). Germline CDR1 SGHNT, CDR2 YENEEA. This CDR3 is built from 14 residues. V lost 5 bases and J 7 bases, leaving 17 bases between the germline ends. This CDR3 is CASSLTRSAWTQYF. As DNA, the CDR3 is TGTGCCAGCAGCCTTACTAGGTCCGCTTGGACCCAGTACTTC.

This clonotype showed up many times. The chain joins TRBV14 to TRBJ2-7; 11 bases are a match to TRBD2. The CDR3 loop spans 16 amino acids. V lost 4 bases and J lost 3; bases outside the gene matches: 8. The germline CDR1 and CDR2 sequences are SGHDN and FVKESK. CDR3 sequence reads: CASSRHRLAGYYEQYF. In DNA, the CDR3 is TGTGCCAGCAGCCGCCACCGACTAGCGGGATACTACGAGCAGTACTTC.

This clonotype was seen many times. V usage is TRBV6-2 or TRBV6-3 and J usage is TRBJ1-5; D might be TRBD1 (6 bases). Germline loops: CDR1 MNHEY, CDR2 SVGEGT. Trimming removed 7 bases at V and 3 bases at J, with 16 bases between. CDR3 length: 15 residues. CDR3 sequence reads: CASNRATSVNQPQHF. The CDR3 DNA sequence: TGTGCCAGCAACAGGGCCACCTCGGTCAATCAGCCCCAGCATTTT.

This clonotype was picked up many times. This chain uses TRBV29-1 with TRBJ1-1; the match to TRBD1 covers 9 bases. J gave up 12 bases and V 3 bases, and 5 bases lay outside the gene matches. Germline values: CDR1 SQVTM, CDR2 ANQGSEA. CDR3 length: 11 amino acids. DNA for the CDR3: TGCAGCGTTGATCGGGACAGGGTTACTTTCTTT. Translating gives CSVDRDRVTFF.

This clonotype was seen at least ten times. The V call is TRBV12-3 or TRBV12-4, the J call TRBJ2-1; D call uncertain. Between the trimmed V and J ends, which lost 2 bases and 1 base, there was a span of 0 bases. This CDR3 is 12 amino acids long. The CDR3 region is CASSLSYNEQFF. Written as DNA, the CDR3 is TGTGCCAGCAGTTTATCCTACAATGAGCAGTTCTTC.

This clonotype was recorded many times. The chain carries TRBV4-3 and TRBJ2-2, with D possibly TRBD2 on 6 matching bases. This CDR3 has 15 residues. Germline assignment: CDR1 LGHNA and CDR2 YSLEER. The germline V and J ends were trimmed by 3 bases and 4 bases, with 12 bases remaining between them. DNA of the CDR3: TGCGCCAGCAGCCACACCGTGGGGGGCACCGGGGAGCTGTTTTTT. Amino acids: CASSHTVGGTGELFF.

In this sample, this clonotype turned up a few times. The genes are TRBV14 and TRBJ1-3; D possibly corresponds to TRBD1 (6 bases). Looked up from germline, CDR1 is SGHDN and CDR2 is FVKESK. CDR3 length: 15 amino acids. Between the trimmed V and J ends, which lost 1 base and 4 bases, there was a span of 11 bases. The CDR3 is CASSQVRTAGNTIYF. In nucleotides, the CDR3 is TGTGCCAGCAGCCAAGTCCGGACAGCCGGAAACACCATATATTTT.

At least ten counts were recorded for this clonotype. This sequence joins TRBV5-5 and TRBJ1-1, with 9 bases lining up with TRBD1. Germline assignment: CDR1 SGHKS and CDR2 YYEKEE (reference sequence). The J segment lost 4 bases and the V segment lost 3 bases, leaving 10 bases of the junction unmatched. The CDR3 is made up of 16 amino acids. This CDR3 is CASSSGTGRWGTEAFF. The CDR3 nucleotides are TGTGCCAGCAGCTCCGGGACAGGGCGTTGGGGCACTGAAGCTTTCTTT.

Many counts were recorded for this clonotype. This rearrangement joins TRBV6-1 to TRBJ2-4, with D maybe TRBD2 (5 bases). The CDR3 has 16 amino acids. V gave up 7 bases and J gave up 2 bases, with 18 bases separating them. The germline gives CDR1 MNHNS, CDR2 SASEGT. For the CDR3, the DNA is TGTGCCAGCACTCCAGGACTCCTCGGAACCAAAAACATTCAGTACTTC. It translates to CASTPGLLGTKNIQYF.

This clonotype came up many times. The CDR3 sequence is CASREQGLNTEAFF. The CDR3 nucleotides are TGTGCCAGCAGAGAACAGGGGTTGAACACTGAAGCTTTCTTT. The chain has TRBV6-2 or TRBV6-3 and TRBJ1-1; 7 nucleotides align to TRBD1. Germline-derived CDR1 and CDR2 are MNHEY and SVGEGT. The CDR3 consists of 14 residues. J gave up 0 bases and V 6 bases, and 4 bases lay outside the gene matches.

This clonotype showed up many times. The chain has TRBV27 and TRBJ2-1, with TRBD1 matching 8 bases. CDR3 size: 14 residues. Looked up from germline, CDR1 is MNHEY and CDR2 is SMNVEV (reference sequence). Unmatched junction bases numbered 8, after V lost 5 bases and J lost 8 bases. The CDR3 region is CASSPGQGRHEQFF. The DNA for the CDR3 is TGTGCCAGCAGTCCTGGACAGGGAAGGCATGAGCAGTTCTTC.

This clonotype was picked up many times. The chain links TRBV5-1 to TRBJ1-2, with TRBD1 as a possible D gene (6 bases). Per the germline V gene, CDR1 is SGHRS and CDR2 is YFSETQ. CDR3 length equals 15 residues. Trimming shortened V by 0 bases and J by 8 bases, and 17 bases separated the two germline ends. CDR3 coding DNA: TGCGCCAGCAGCTTGGACTGGAGGGGGAGCTTCGGCTACACCTTC. Translating gives CASSLDWRGSFGYTF.

This clonotype was seen repeatedly, ten times or more. Its ends do not fully match the called genes, so a read error is possible. The CDR3 sequence is CASSLDGTEAFF. The CDR3 nucleotides read TGTGCCAGCAGCCTAGATGGGACTGAAGCTTTCTTT. This chain connects TRBV11-3 to TRBJ1-1; D call uncertain. Germline V gene sequence: CDR1 SGHNT, CDR2 YENEEA. The CDR3 has 12 amino acids.

This clonotype was picked up many times. The chain carries TRBV2 and TRBJ2-7; D may be TRBD2 (5 bases). The CDR3 has 11 residues. The V end lost 5 bases, the J end lost 7 bases, and 9 bases lay between the germline ends. Looked up from germline, CDR1 is SNHLY and CDR2 is FYNNEI. CDR3 in amino acids: CASSLEAEQYF. For the CDR3, the DNA is TGTGCCAGCAGTCTGGAGGCTGAGCAGTACTTC.

This clonotype has ten or more counts. The chain couples TRBV7-8 to TRBJ2-3; no firm D call. Looked up from germline, CDR1 is SGHVS and CDR2 is FQNEAQ. The CDR3 contains 15 residues. Trimming removed 5 bases from V and 2 bases from J, with 14 bases in between. This chain's CDR3 is CASSRDTWNTDTQYF. CDR3 DNA sequence: TGTGCCAGCAGCCGTGATACGTGGAACACAGATACGCAGTATTTT.

This clonotype has a count of ten or more. V and J are TRBV24-1 and TRBJ2-3; 7 bases are a match to TRBD1. The junction had 7 bases not matched to a gene; V was cut back by 3 bases and J by 2 bases. The CDR3 spans 16 residues. Germline CDR1 reads KGHDR; CDR2 reads SFDVKD. The DNA for the CDR3 is TGTGCCACCAGTGATCTCGGGACAGAACTCACAGATACGCAGTATTTT. Translated, it gives CATSDLGTELTDTQYF.

This clonotype was observed many times. The chain uses TRBV28 and TRBJ2-1; 9 nucleotides line up with TRBD2. The J segment lost 2 bases and the V segment lost 7 bases, leaving 9 bases of the junction unmatched. The CDR3 length is 16 residues. The germline CDR1 and CDR2 sequences are MDHEN and SYDVKM. CDR3 region: CASKEGASGAYNEQFF. Here the CDR3 DNA reads TGTGCCAGCAAGGAAGGTGCTAGCGGGGCCTACAATGAGCAGTTCTTC. The full variable domain, with the rest looked up from reference TRBV28 and TRBJ2-1, is DVKVTQSSRYLVKRTGEKVFLECVQDMDHENMFWYRQDPGLGLRLIYFSYDVKMKEKGDIPEGYSVSREKKERFSLILESASTNQTSMYLCASKEGASGAYNEQFFGPGTRLTVL.

This clonotype was counted ten times or more. CDR3 loop: CASSEIAGSYNEQFF. In nucleotides, the CDR3 is TGCGCCAGCAGTGAGATAGCGGGTTCCTACAATGAGCAGTTCTTC. The chain employs TRBV10-1 and TRBJ2-1; 7 bases match TRBD2. CDR1 and CDR2 (germline): WNHNN, SYGVQD (reference sequence). This CDR3 region has 15 residues. V shed 2 bases, J shed 1 base, and the junction held 2 bases outside the gene matches.

This clonotype was recorded at least ten times. The chain links TRBV11-2 to TRBJ2-7, with TRBD1 as a possible D gene (5 bases). Between the trimmed V and J ends, which lost 5 bases and 2 bases, there was a span of 10 bases. Germline CDR1 and CDR2: SGHAT and FQNNGV. The length of the CDR3 is 13 residues. Here the CDR3 reads CASSAPGTYEQYV. CDR3 DNA sequence: TGTGCCAGCAGCGCCCCAGGGACCTACGAGCAGTACGTC.

This clonotype was counted between two and nine times. The CDR3 loop reads CASSLEAGAGELFF. The CDR3 DNA is TGTGCCAGCAGCTTAGAAGCGGGGGCCGGGGAGCTGTTTTTT. This chain uses TRBV11-2 with TRBJ2-2, with 8 bases lining up with TRBD2. Losses at the gene ends were 0 bases for V and 6 bases for J; bases not matched to a gene: 0. Germline V gives CDR1 SGHAT, CDR2 FQNNGV. The length of the CDR3 is 14 residues.

This clonotype was detected many times. The chain has TRBV7-9 and TRBJ2-5; D might be TRBD1 (7 bases). The V gene lost 5 bases and the J gene lost 1 base, with 14 bases spanning the gap. The CDR3 length is 15 residues. Per germline, CDR1 SEHNR and CDR2 FQNEAQ (reference sequence). In nucleotides, the CDR3 is TGTGCCAGCAGCCCGTTCCAGGGGGGCCAAGAGACCCAGTACTTC. Protein: CASSPFQGGQETQYF. The full variable domain, in which reference TRBV7-9 and TRBJ2-5 provide the parts outside the CDR3, is DTGVSQNPRHKITKRGQNVTFRCDPISEHNRLYWYRQTLGQGPEFLTYFQNEAQLEKSRLLSDRFSAERPKGSFSTLEIQRTEQGDSAMYLCASSPFQGGQETQYFGPGTRLLVL.

This clonotype was seen ten or more times. The gene calls are TRBV4-3 and TRBJ2-7; 7 bases line up with TRBD2. Germline V CDR1 and CDR2: LGHNA, YSLEER. V shed 3 bases and J 1 base; nucleotides not matched to a gene: 9. The CDR3 loop spans 16 amino acids. Here the CDR3 reads CASSHAVSSGSYEQYF. The DNA of the CDR3 is TGCGCCAGCAGCCACGCGGTTTCTAGCGGTTCCTACGAGCAGTACTTC.

This clonotype was detected ten times or more. The chain uses TRBV7-2 and TRBJ2-3; TRBD2 aligns across 8 bases. The CDR3 length is 15 residues. The ends lost 2 bases at V and 4 bases at J; junction bases unmatched: 5. CDR1 SGHTA and CDR2 FQGNSA come from the germline V gene. CDR3 DNA: TGTGCCAGCAGCTTAAGGCGGGAGGCGGCAGATACGCAGTATTTT. Its protein is CASSLRREAADTQYF.

V is TRBV24-1 and J is TRBJ2-5; 16 nucleotides align to TRBD2. Per germline, CDR1 KGHDR and CDR2 SFDVKD. The CDR3 spans 20 residues. V was clipped by 2 bases and J by 4 bases; unmatched bases: 12. CDR3 bases: TGTGCCACCAGTGATTCGACCCAAGGGACTAGCGGGAGGGCCGGAGAGACCCAGTACTTC. This gives the protein CATSDSTQGTSGRAGETQYF.